Described below is a single TCR beta chain sequence and its context. This CDR3 is 14 amino acids long. Germline CDR1 SGDLS, CDR2 YYNGEE. J gave up 10 bases and V 4 bases, and 6 bases lay outside the gene matches. This specimen comes from a study of blood T cell repertoires in COVID-19. Measured with immunoSEQ multiplex PCR; TCRdb has only the in-frame clones, and not every one. This sample carries around 100,000 clones, 90% of them seen once, and the ten largest clones take just over 5%. Specimen: peripheral blood. V gene TRBV9 combines with J gene TRBJ1-6; 9 bases are a match to TRBD1. The TCR was taken from a man aged 50 to 59 with acute or convalescent COVID-19. DNA of the CDR3: TGTGCCAGCAGCCCCAGACAGGGGGGCTCACCCCTCCACTTT. Amino acids: CASSPRQGGSPLHF. Supplemented by reference TRBV9 and TRBJ1-6, the full variable domain reads DSGVTQTPKHLITATGQRVTLRCSPRSGDLSVYWYQQSLDQGLQFLIQYYNGEERAKGNILERFSAQQFPDLHSELNLSSLELGDSALYFCASSPRQGGSPLHFGNGTRLTVT.